A single sample is the source of the 2 T cell receptor beta chains below, sequenced in a study of T cell responses to AZD1222 COVID-19 vaccine. Sequencing used immunoSEQ multiplex PCR; TCRdb keeps in-frame clones, though not all of them. The sample gives 150,000 to 200,000 clones, roughly 94% of which show up once; approximately 5.5% is in the top ten. The input for sequencing was peripheral blood, taken 28 days after the second AZD1222 dose. The source is an adult who received the AZD1222 COVID-19 vaccine.

This rearrangement joins TRBV5-1 to TRBJ2-7; TRBD1 is a possible D gene (6 bases). Germline CDR1 and CDR2: SGHRS and YFSETQ. V shed 1 base and J shed 5 bases, with 13 bases lying between them. This CDR3 region has 14 residues. The CDR3 nucleotides read TGCGCCAGCAGCTTGAACCGCAGGGGCCACGAGCAGTACTTC. It codes for CASSLNRRGHEQYF.

This clone was counted a single time. V is TRBV29-1 and J is TRBJ2-7, with 11 bases fitting TRBD2. This CDR3 comprises 16 residues. After removal of 1 base from V and 1 base from J, the junction contained 6 bases not matched to a gene. The germline CDR1 and CDR2 sequences are SQVTM and ANQGSEA. In DNA form, the CDR3 reads TGCAGCGTTGAAGCGGAGACTAGCGGGACTTCCTACGAGCAGTACTTC. It codes for CSVEAETSGTSYEQYF.